Below are 11 T cell receptor beta chains sequenced from a single sample in a study of T cell repertoires in cytomegalovirus infection. MiXCR, applied by TCRdb to the reads, yields one record per CDR3 protein. The sample has approximately 200,000 distinct CDR3 sequences, roughly 27% seen once. Sequenced sample: PBMCs. The source is a human donor in good health (CMV status not recorded). Some clones in this sample may be carry-over from other donors' samples.

V gene TRBV6-2 or TRBV6-3 combines with J gene TRBJ2-7, with a tentative D call TRBD1 (6 bases). V dropped 2 bases and J dropped 7 bases, with 24 bases sitting between them. The CDR3 spans 17 residues. In germline, CDR1 is MNHEY, CDR2 SVGEGT. The DNA for the CDR3 is TGTGCCAGCAGTTACGAGGGACACGGGGTCGATTTTTGGGAGCAGTACTTC. Translated, it gives CASSYEGHGVDFWEQYF.

In DNA form, the CDR3 reads TGCAGTGCTAGTGACCCCGAGAGGCCGTTCGGTTATGGCTACACCTTC. This sequence encodes CSASDPERPFGYGYTF. This chain joins TRBV20-1 and TRBJ1-2, with D uncertain. V was trimmed by 3 bases and J by 5 bases, leaving 22 bases between them. Per germline, CDR1 DFQATT and CDR2 SNEGSKA (reference sequence). The length of the CDR3 is 16 residues.

This clonotype has a count of ten or more. J is TRBJ2-3 and V is TRBV7-2; D is perhaps TRBD2 (6 bases). CDR3 length: 13 residues. The germline V gene encodes CDR1 SGHTA and CDR2 FQGNSA. Between the trimmed V and J ends, which lost 3 bases and 7 bases, there was a span of 11 bases. The CDR3 nucleotides read TGTGCCAGCAGCTTGGCTAGCGCGAATACGCAGTATTTT. It translates to CASSLASANTQYF. The full variable domain, in which reference TRBV7-2 and TRBJ2-3 provide the parts outside the CDR3, is GAGVSQSPSNKVTEKGKDVELRCDPISGHTALYWYRQSLGQGLEFLIYFQGNSAPDKSGLPSDRFSAERTGGSVSTLTIQRTQQEDSAVYLCASSLASANTQYFGPGTRLTVL.

The chain combines TRBV12-3 or TRBV12-4 with TRBJ2-5; D tentatively reads TRBD1 or TRBD2 (5 bases each). The CDR3 runs 15 residues. V was shortened by 6 bases and J by 5 bases, with 19 bases between the two germline ends. The CDR3, as DNA: TGTGCCAGCAGCCCTGGGACGGGGCGAGGGGAGACCCAGTACTTC. It yields the protein CASSPGTGRGETQYF.

The chain employs TRBV5-4 and TRBJ2-7; a weak D match, TRBD1 (7 bases). Per the germline V gene, CDR1 is SGHNT and CDR2 is YYREEE (reference sequence). The CDR3 consists of 14 residues. Between the trimmed V and J ends, which lost 4 bases and 4 bases, there was a span of 15 bases. The CDR3 DNA reads TGTGCCAGCAGCCCCGGCAGGGGGGATTACGAGCAGTACTTC. Amino acids: CASSPGRGDYEQYF.

This chain links TRBV2 with TRBJ1-1; TRBD1 is a possible D gene (6 bases). V shed 10 bases and J shed 0 bases, with 9 bases lying between them. Germline CDR1 reads SNHLY; CDR2 reads FYNNEI. There are 12 residues in the CDR3. The CDR3 loop is CAMQGMNTEAFF. For the CDR3, the DNA is TGTGCCATGCAGGGGATGAACACTGAAGCTTTCTTT.

This clonotype was picked up a small number of times. The V call is TRBV5-1, the J call TRBJ2-5, with D perhaps assigned TRBD1 or TRBD2 (5 bases each). This CDR3 spans 13 amino acids. Deletions cut 4 bases from V and 2 bases from J, with 9 bases between. Germline lookup yields CDR1 SGHRS and CDR2 YFSETQ. The CDR3 DNA is TGCGCCAGCAGCCCGGGACCGCAAGAGACCCAGTACTTC. This gives the protein CASSPGPQETQYF. Using reference TRBV5-1 and TRBJ2-5 for the parts outside the CDR3, the full variable domain is KAGVTQTPRYLIKTRGQQVTLSCSPISGHRSVSWYQQTPGQGLQFLFEYFSETQRNKGNFPGRFSGRQFSNSRSEMNVSTLELGDSALYLCASSPGPQETQYFGPGTRLLVL.

The count of this clonotype is one. The chain couples TRBV9 to TRBJ1-6; no clear D. CDR1 is SGDLS, CDR2 YYNGEE, per germline. Deletions cut 4 bases from V and 8 bases from J, with 13 bases between. The length of the CDR3 is 14 residues. This chain's CDR3 is CASSPVGADSPLHF. DNA for the CDR3: TGTGCCAGCAGCCCGGTGGGCGCTGATTCACCCCTCCACTTT. Variable domain in full (rest from reference TRBV9 and TRBJ1-6): DSGVTQTPKHLITATGQRVTLRCSPRSGDLSVYWYQQSLDQGLQFLIQYYNGEERAKGNILERFSAQQFPDLHSELNLSSLELGDSALYFCASSPVGADSPLHFGNGTRLTVT.

The chain links TRBV7-2 to TRBJ2-7; D unclear. Germline V lookup: CDR1 SGHTA, CDR2 FQGNSA. This CDR3 contains 14 residues. V was pared by 2 bases and J by 0 bases, with 8 bases between. The CDR3 DNA follows: TGTGCCAGCAGCTTACAGGCGAGCTCCTACGAGCAGTACTTC. It encodes CASSLQASSYEQYF.

The rearrangement uses TRBV5-4 and TRBJ2-7; D remains ambiguous. CDR3 length equals 16 residues. V was clipped by 4 bases and J by 5 bases, with 22 bases between them. Looked up from germline, CDR1 is SGHNT and CDR2 is YYREEE (reference sequence). DNA for the CDR3: TGTGCCAGCAGCGTGGATGGGAACCCTGCCTCTAACGAGCAGTACTTC. This sequence encodes CASSVDGNPASNEQYF. Looking up the rest from reference TRBV5-4 and TRBJ2-7 gives the full variable domain: ETGVTQSPTHLIKTRGQQVTLRCSSQSGHNTVSWYQQALGQGPQFIFQYYREEENGRGNFPPRFSGLQFPNYSSELNVNALELDDSALYLCASSVDGNPASNEQYFGPGTRLTVT.

The chain uses TRBV7-8 and TRBJ1-5; 8 bases map to TRBD1. J was trimmed by 5 bases and V by 5 bases; bases with no gene match: 5. The CDR3 covers 14 residues. The germline V gene encodes CDR1 SGHVS and CDR2 FQNEAQ. The CDR3 bases are TGTGCCAGCAGCAGGGACAGGAGAGATCAGCCCCAGCATTTT. It specifies CASSRDRRDQPQHF.